This is a list of T cell receptor beta chains from one sample in a study of spatial heterogeneity in lung cancer. A single record per CDR3 protein comes from TCRdb applying MiXCR to the 5' RACE reads. The sample contains roughly 10,000 distinct CDR3 sequences, 4.5% to 6% of which appear only once. The sequencing here drew on PBMCs, taken at surgery. These receptors were obtained from a male donor with early-stage non-small cell lung cancer. Each CDR3 is given with its conserved first and last residue. The order of the fields is CDR3 protein, CDR3 DNA, J gene, clone size, D gene, V gene. A D gene is named only where the DNA matches it firmly. Each size is once, few or many counts, or a class when the clone is expanded.

cdr3_aa: CAISDYRNTEAFF
cdr3_nt: TGTGCCATCAGTGATTATAGGAACACTGAAGCTTTCTTT
j_call: TRBJ1-1
clone_size: many
d_call: -
v_call: TRBV10-3

cdr3_aa: CASSLLVRKNTEAFF
cdr3_nt: TGTGCCAGCAGCTTACTCGTCAGAAAGAACACTGAAGCTTTCTTT
j_call: TRBJ1-1
clone_size: many
d_call: -
v_call: TRBV7-8

cdr3_aa: CSVGSGPVGNTIYF
cdr3_nt: TGCAGCGTTGGGTCTGGGCCAGTTGGAAACACCATATATTTT
j_call: TRBJ1-3
clone_size: many
d_call: -
v_call: TRBV29-1

cdr3_aa: CASSLLGSGANVLTF
cdr3_nt: TGTGCCAGCAGCTTACTAGGATCTGGGGCCAACGTCCTGACTTTC
j_call: TRBJ2-6
clone_size: medium-sized
d_call: -
v_call: TRBV7-2

cdr3_aa: CASRFTRYSNQPQHF
cdr3_nt: TGTGCCAGCAGATTTACACGGTATAGCAATCAGCCCCAGCATTTT
j_call: TRBJ1-5
clone_size: few
d_call: -
v_call: TRBV28

cdr3_aa: CASSSPYGRLAGGEKQFF
cdr3_nt: TGTGCCAGCAGTTCCCCCTACGGACGACTAGCGGGAGGGGAAAAGCAGTTCTTC
j_call: TRBJ2-1
clone_size: many
d_call: TRBD2
v_call: TRBV6-5

cdr3_aa: CASMAGVGYEQYF
cdr3_nt: TGTGCCAGCATGGCAGGGGTTGGGTACGAGCAGTACTTC
j_call: TRBJ2-7
clone_size: medium-sized
d_call: -
v_call: TRBV28

cdr3_aa: CASSRLGETQYF
cdr3_nt: TGTGCCAGCAGCCGGTTAGGGGAGACCCAGTACTTC
j_call: TRBJ2-5
clone_size: many
d_call: -
v_call: TRBV14

cdr3_aa: CASLLPGLPAFF
cdr3_nt: TGTGCCAGCCTTCTACCGGGACTCCCGGCGTTCTTC
j_call: TRBJ2-1
clone_size: few
d_call: -
v_call: TRBV28

cdr3_aa: CSVERQGPYEQYF
cdr3_nt: TGCAGCGTTGAACGGCAGGGACCCTACGAGCAGTACTTC
j_call: TRBJ2-7
clone_size: few
d_call: -
v_call: TRBV29-1

cdr3_aa: CSARTSGSRREQYF
cdr3_nt: TGCAGTGCTCGGACTAGCGGGAGCCGACGCGAGCAGTACTTC
j_call: TRBJ2-7
clone_size: many
d_call: TRBD2
v_call: TRBV20-1